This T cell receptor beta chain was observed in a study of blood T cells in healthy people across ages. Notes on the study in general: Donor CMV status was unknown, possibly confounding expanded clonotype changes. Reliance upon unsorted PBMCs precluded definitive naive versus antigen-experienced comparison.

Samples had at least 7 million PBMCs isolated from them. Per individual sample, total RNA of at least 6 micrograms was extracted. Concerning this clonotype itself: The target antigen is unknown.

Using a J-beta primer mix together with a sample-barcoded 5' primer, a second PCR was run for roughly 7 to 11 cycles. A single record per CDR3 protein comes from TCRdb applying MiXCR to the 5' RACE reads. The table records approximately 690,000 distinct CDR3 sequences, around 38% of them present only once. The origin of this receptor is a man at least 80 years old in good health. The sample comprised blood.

Here the CDR3 DNA reads TGTGCCAGCAGACCAGGTCGGGGGCGCCAAGAGACCCAGTACTTC. Its translation is CASRPGRGRQETQYF. The chain is built from TRBV6-2 or TRBV6-3 and TRBJ2-5; tentatively, D is TRBD1 or TRBD2 (6 bases each). The V and J ends lost 6 bases and 1 base respectively, with 15 bases between them. CDR3 length equals 15 residues. The germline V gene encodes CDR1 MNHEY and CDR2 SVGEGT.